These 20 T cell receptor beta chains were sequenced from one sample in a study of T cell changes during pregnancy in multiple sclerosis. This table comes from immunoSEQ multiplex PCR, and its TCRdb copy is limited to in-frame clones, with some not included. The table has tens of thousands of clones, roughly nine tenths seen once. Sequenced material: CD4+ T cells from peripheral blood mononuclear cells, taken before pregnancy. The receptors here all came from a female donor with multiple sclerosis, enrolled in a pregnancy study.

This clone was detected once. The gene calls are TRBV21-1 and TRBJ2-7; the D call in the table, TRBD1, was not verified against the DNA. TRBV21-1 is a pseudogene locus. CDR3 length: 14 residues. Here the CDR3 reads CASTQPGSSYEQYF. The CDR3, as DNA: TGTGCCAGCACACAACCAGGATCATCCTACGAGCAGTACTTC.

The chain links TRBV5-4 to TRBJ1-3; D not certain. The germline V gene encodes CDR1 SGHNT and CDR2 YYREEE (reference sequence). Trimming took 1 base from V and 7 from J, leaving 9 bases between them. The CDR3 contains 13 residues. The CDR3 nucleotides read TGTGCCAGCAGCTTGTACGCGGCCAACACCATATATTTT. This gives the protein CASSLYAANTIYF.

The V call is TRBV6-1, the J call TRBJ1-5; D is unclear. V dropped 7 bases and J dropped 3 bases, with 16 bases sitting between them. The CDR3 sequence is 15 residues long. The germline gives CDR1 MNHNS, CDR2 SASEGT. The CDR3 protein is CASKEGSSINQPQHF. CDR3 DNA sequence: TGTGCCAGCAAGGAGGGCAGTTCGATCAATCAGCCCCAGCATTTT.

V is TRBV5-4 and J is TRBJ2-7; 9 bases match TRBD1. The V and J ends lost 3 bases and 7 bases, in that order; junction bases with no gene match: 8. CDR3 size: 14 residues. Germline CDR1 is SGHNT and CDR2 is YYREEE (reference sequence). The CDR3 DNA reads TGTGCCAGCAGCTCTCCCGGGACAGGGATTGAGCAGTACTTC. Translated, it gives CASSSPGTGIEQYF.

The V gene is TRBV6-1, the J gene TRBJ2-1; 11 positions match TRBD2. The length of the CDR3 is 16 residues. J was trimmed by 10 bases and V by 4 bases; bases with no gene match: 12. The germline V gene encodes CDR1 MNHNS and CDR2 SASEGT. The CDR3 region is CASSGLAGRPKGEQFF. The CDR3 region has the DNA TGTGCCAGCAGTGGACTAGCGGGGCGCCCCAAGGGCGAGCAGTTCTTC.

The chain recombines TRBV7-2 with TRBJ2-2; 8 bases match TRBD2. With 5 bases clipped from V and 1 base from J, the junction kept 6 bases outside the gene matches. The germline CDR1 and CDR2 sequences are SGHTA and FQGNSA. The CDR3 consists of 16 residues. The CDR3 sequence: CASSTIAGRNTGELFF. CDR3 sequence (DNA): TGTGCCAGCAGCACCATAGCGGGGAGGAACACCGGGGAGCTGTTTTTT.

V and J are TRBV9 and TRBJ1-1, with 8 bases that match TRBD1. The germline CDR1 and CDR2 sequences are SGDLS and YYNGEE. The CDR3 is 14 amino acids. J gave up 4 bases and V 4 bases, and 6 bases lay outside the gene matches. Here the CDR3 DNA reads TGTGCCAGCAGCAGGACAGGGTCTGCCACTGAAGCTTTCTTT. This encodes CASSRTGSATEAFF.

The chain employs TRBV19 and TRBJ2-1; possibly TRBD1 for D (9 bases). V shed 6 bases and J shed 9 bases, with 24 bases lying between them. The CDR3 contains 16 residues. Germline CDR1 is LNHDA and CDR2 is SQIVND (reference sequence). CDR3 coding DNA: TGTGCCAGTAGGGATATAGCGGGACAGGGTAAAGGTGAGCAGTTCTTC. It yields the protein CASRDIAGQGKGEQFF. Filled out from reference TRBV19 and TRBJ2-1, the complete variable domain reads DGGITQSPKYLFRKEGQNVTLSCEQNLNHDAMYWYRQDPGQGLRLIYYSQIVNDFQKGDIAEGYSVSREKKESFPLTVTSAQKNPTAFYLCASRDIAGQGKGEQFFGPGTRLTVL.

This clone appeared once. This chain connects TRBV18 to TRBJ2-2, with D possibly matching TRBD1 (5 bases). The germline V gene has CDR1 KGHSH and CDR2 LQKENI. Trimming removed 3 bases at V and 5 bases at J, with 19 bases between. This CDR3 spans 17 amino acids. The CDR3 region is CASSPVQWQGRTGELFF. CDR3 nucleotide sequence: TGTGCCAGCTCACCGGTTCAGTGGCAGGGAAGGACCGGGGAGCTGTTTTTT.

V is TRBV30 and J is TRBJ1-1, with 9 bases fitting TRBD1. Losses at the gene ends were 3 bases for V and 6 bases for J; bases not matched to a gene: 5. In germline, CDR1 is GTSNPN, CDR2 SVGIG (reference sequence). This CDR3 is 13 amino acids long. This chain's CDR3 is CAWRGTGWAEAFF. The CDR3 DNA follows: TGTGCCTGGAGGGGGACAGGGTGGGCTGAAGCTTTCTTT.

The chain links TRBV29-1 to TRBJ1-1, with D maybe TRBD1 (6 bases). Germline V lookup: CDR1 SQVTM, CDR2 ANQGSEA. Trimming took off 0 bases at V and 11 bases at J, with 19 bases between the two ends. CDR3 length: 14 residues. CDR3 sequence (DNA): TGCAGCGTTGAAGATGCTCAACAGGGCCGGAAGGCTTTCTTT. Its protein is CSVEDAQQGRKAFF.

The chain uses TRBV12-5 and TRBJ2-3; D ambiguous. CDR3 size: 12 residues. V lost 5 bases to trimming and J lost 2 bases, with 5 bases between them. In germline, CDR1 is LGHNT, CDR2 FRNRAP. In DNA form, the CDR3 reads TGTGCTAGTGGTCCAAACACAGATACGCAGTATTTT. Amino acid sequence: CASGPNTDTQYF.

This chain uses TRBV9 with TRBJ1-1, with TRBD1 as a possible D gene (6 bases). The V end lost 3 bases, the J end lost 7 bases, and 19 bases lay between the germline ends. This CDR3 has 15 residues. From germline, CDR1 is SGDLS and CDR2 YYNGEE. The CDR3 spells CASSGLQGGYSEAFF. CDR3 coding DNA: TGTGCCAGCAGCGGATTACAGGGCGGGTACAGTGAAGCTTTCTTT.

The V call is TRBV6-1, the J call TRBJ1-4, with D possibly matching TRBD1 (6 bases). Germline lookup yields CDR1 MNHNS and CDR2 SASEGT. Trimming stripped 6 bases from V and 7 bases from J, with 12 bases between. The CDR3 length is 13 residues. The CDR3 bases are TGTGCCAGCAGACAGGGCCTGGTTGAAAAACTGTTTTTT. It is translated as CASRQGLVEKLFF.

The chain is built from TRBV5-1 and TRBJ1-6; D uncertain. Looked up from germline, CDR1 is SGHRS and CDR2 is YFSETQ. Between the trimmed V and J ends, which lost 2 bases and 8 bases, there was a span of 11 bases. This CDR3 spans 14 amino acids. The CDR3, as DNA: TGCGCCAGCAGCTTAATGCGGGCGGATTCACCCCTCCACTTT. Amino acid sequence: CASSLMRADSPLHF.

DNA for the CDR3: TGCGCCAGCAGCCAACGCGCAGCGGGGGGGCCAGTCCAAGAGACCCAGTACTTC. It translates to CASSQRAAGGPVQETQYF. The rearrangement links TRBV4-3 to TRBJ2-5; the match to TRBD2 covers 10 bases. CDR1 and CDR2 (germline): LGHNA, YSLEER. The CDR3 sequence is 18 residues long. The ends lost 2 bases at V and 1 base at J; junction bases unmatched: 10.

A single count supports this clone. The chain couples TRBV7-3 to TRBJ1-5, with unresolved D. The germline V gene encodes CDR1 SGHTA and CDR2 FQGTGA. The germline V and J ends were trimmed by 0 bases and 2 bases, with 5 bases remaining between them. The CDR3 has 14 amino acids. In nucleotides, the CDR3 is TGTGCCAGCAGCTTAACGTCCGGCAATCAGCCCCAGCATTTT. It is translated as CASSLTSGNQPQHF. Full variable domain (outside the CDR3, taken from reference TRBV7-3 and TRBJ1-5): GAGVSQTPSNKVTEKGKYVELRCDPISGHTALYWYRQSLGQGPEFLIYFQGTGAADDSGLPNDRFFAVRPEGSVSTLKIQRTERGDSAVYLCASSLTSGNQPQHFGDGTRLSIL.

This rearrangement joins TRBV7-6 to TRBJ2-1; 14 bases line up with TRBD2. The CDR3 loop spans 17 amino acids. V dropped 0 bases and J dropped 7; count of bases not matched to a gene: 5. Germline assignment: CDR1 SGHVS and CDR2 FNYEAQ. The CDR3 protein is CASSLAGTSGGWNEQFF. In DNA, the CDR3 is TGTGCCAGCAGCTTAGCGGGGACTAGCGGGGGTTGGAATGAGCAGTTCTTC.

This chain links TRBV5-6 with TRBJ1-1; D is perhaps TRBD1 (6 bases). Germline V gene sequence: CDR1 SGHDT, CDR2 YYEEEE. CDR3 size: 13 residues. V dropped 4 bases and J dropped 4 bases, with 11 bases sitting between them. The CDR3 sequence is CASSGGPPTEAFF. CDR3 in DNA: TGTGCCAGCAGCGGGGGCCCGCCCACTGAAGCTTTCTTT.

The chain has TRBV7-2 and TRBJ2-7; the match to TRBD2 covers 10 bases. CDR1 SGHTA and CDR2 FQGNSA come from the germline V gene. Trimming took 2 bases from V and 4 from J; bases not matched to a gene: 8. This CDR3 is 16 amino acids long. CDR3 nucleotide sequence: TGTGCCAGCAGCTTATTTACTAGCGGGGTAGGGTACGAGCAGTACTTC. Amino acids: CASSLFTSGVGYEQYF.